This is a list of T cell receptor beta chains from one sample in a study of blood T cell repertoires in COVID-19. Sequencing was performed with immunoSEQ multiplex PCR; in TCRdb, only in-frame clones are kept and a portion is missing. The table lists about 15,000 clones, 70% to 80% of them singletons. The sequencing sample was made of peripheral blood. The origin of the receptors is a man in his fifties or sixties with acute or convalescent COVID-19. Each CDR3 is given with its conserved first and last residue. The D gene is left open where the match is weak. Not all rows give a size; the values are once, few, many and, for expanded clones, a class.

>NA|NA|TRBJ1-4|TRBV10-3
TGTGCCATCAGTGCAGGATCCCGGGAAAAACTGTTTTTT
CAISAGSREKLFF
>NA|NA|TRBJ1-5|TRBV30
TGTGCCTGGAGTGGGGAGGGGTACAATTTCGGCAATCAGCCCCAGCATTTT
CAWSGEGYNFGNQPQHF
>NA|NA|TRBJ2-2|TRBV11-1
TGTGCCAGCAGCATATGGCGGCTAGAAGGAACCGGGGAGCTGTTTTTT
CASSIWRLEGTGELFF
>NA|NA|TRBJ2-7|TRBV28
TGTGCCAGCAGTTTACGCCCGGCGGCAGGGGCCTACGAGCAGTACTTC
CASSLRPAAGAYEQYF
>TRBD2|NA|TRBJ2-7|TRBV7-3
TGTGCCAGCAGCCCCGGGACTAGCGGGGTTTACGAGCAGTACTTC
CASSPGTSGVYEQYF
>TRBD1|NA|TRBJ1-2|TRBV28
TGTGCCAGCAGTTTACGGCAGGGGGCTCGTGGCTACACCTTC
CASSLRQGARGYTF
>TRBD1|NA|TRBJ1-2|TRBV19
TGTGCCACTATCGTATCAGGGGGCGCTAGCTATGGCTACACCTTC
CATIVSGGASYGYTF
>TRBD1|NA|TRBJ1-6|TRBV27
TGTGCCAGCAGAGACAGGGTGCCGACCTATAATTCACCCCTCCACTTT
CASRDRVPTYNSPLHF
>TRBD2|once|TRBJ2-2|TRBV19
TGTGCCAGTAGGACGACCTCACGCGGGACTAGAGGGACCGGGGAGCTGTTTTTT
CASRTTSRGTRGTGELFF
>TRBD1|NA|TRBJ1-1|TRBV3-1/TRBV3-2
TGTGCCAGCAGCCAGTCAGGGGGGAGCACTGAAGCTTTCTTT
CASSQSGGSTEAFF
>NA|NA|TRBJ2-1|TRBV21-1
TGTGCCAGCAGCAAAGTGGGCGACAGGGGAAAGATGCTCAATGAGCAGTTCTTC
CASSKVGDRGKMLNEQFF
>NA|NA|TRBJ1-4|TRBV18
TGTGCCAGCTCAGCGACGGGCAAGGGGGAAAAACTGTTTTTT
CASSATGKGEKLFF
>NA|NA|TRBJ1-3|TRBV7-8
TGTGCCAGCAGCTTAGGCAGCGACTCTGGAAACACCATATATTTT
CASSLGSDSGNTIYF
>TRBD1|few|TRBJ1-4|TRBV7-9
TGTGCCAGCAGCTCCGGGGGACAGACTAGGACGGCAACTAATGAAAAACTGTTTTTT
CASSSGGQTRTATNEKLFF
>TRBD1|NA|TRBJ1-5|TRBV6-5
TGTGCCAGCAGTTACAACCAGGGGGATAGGCAGCCCCAGCATTTT
CASSYNQGDRQPQHF